This T cell receptor (beta chain) was found in a study of T cells in tuberculosis. Study-wide points: Smaller distances to GMM-specific TCRs suggested their expansion in active tuberculosis. Active tuberculosis cases were adults; controls were adolescents.

Of note for this clone: The antigen remains undetermined.

Some clones are missing from TCRdb's copy, which holds only in-frame ones; the method was immunoSEQ multiplex PCR. Of some 30,000 clones listed, about 90% were seen once; the top ten hold 5.4%. Time point meaning: new active TB diagnosis, blood taken before or within 7 days of starting treatment. The CDR3 has 17 amino acids. The ends lost 4 bases at V and 7 bases at J; junction bases unmatched: 11. Germline CDR1 and CDR2: SGHRS and YFSETQ. The chain is built from TRBV5-1 and TRBJ2-2, with 12 bases fitting TRBD2. Sample: PBMCs, taken at tuberculosis diagnosis. The TCR originated in an adult with tuberculosis. The CDR3 DNA reads as TGCGCCAGCAGCCCAAACCTAGCGGGAGGGCTTCACGGGGAGCTGTTTTTT. Translated, it gives CASSPNLAGGLHGELFF.